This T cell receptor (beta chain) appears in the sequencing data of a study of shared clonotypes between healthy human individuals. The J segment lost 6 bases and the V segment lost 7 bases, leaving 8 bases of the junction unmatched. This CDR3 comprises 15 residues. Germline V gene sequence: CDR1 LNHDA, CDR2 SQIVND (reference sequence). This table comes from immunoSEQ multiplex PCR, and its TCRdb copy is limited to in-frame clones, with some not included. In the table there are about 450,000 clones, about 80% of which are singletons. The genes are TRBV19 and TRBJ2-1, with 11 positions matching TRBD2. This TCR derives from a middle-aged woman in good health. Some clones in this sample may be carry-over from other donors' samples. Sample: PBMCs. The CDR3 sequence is CASTLNSGRVNEQFF. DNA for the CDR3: TGTGCCAGTACCCTGAATAGCGGGAGGGTCAATGAGCAGTTCTTC.